This TCR beta chain is drawn from a study of shared clonotypes between healthy human individuals. Overall study context: Donor composition was a couple of women and three men, aged 18 to 49.

Study donors comprised healthy, HIV-negative adults devoid of recent acute infection or vaccination. The study used about 100 million PBMCs per unsorted sample for genomic DNA. The germline V gene has CDR1 SNHLY and CDR2 FYNNEI. The CDR3 covers 11 residues. V lost 7 bases and J 10 bases, leaving 11 bases between the germline ends. About this clone: Distinct nucleotide sequences in the sample also encode this CDR3.

Sequenced by immunoSEQ multiplex PCR; TCRdb stores in-frame clones only, minus some. The sample includes about 520,000 clones, approximately 78% of them seen just once. Sequencing used PBMCs. This TCR derives from a woman between 40 and 50 years old in good health. Some clones in this sample may be carry-over from other donors' samples. The genes are TRBV2 and TRBJ2-1; D not resolved. The DNA for the CDR3 is TGTGCCAGCACGGGCGGTAACGAGCAGTTCTTC. Residues: CASTGGNEQFF.